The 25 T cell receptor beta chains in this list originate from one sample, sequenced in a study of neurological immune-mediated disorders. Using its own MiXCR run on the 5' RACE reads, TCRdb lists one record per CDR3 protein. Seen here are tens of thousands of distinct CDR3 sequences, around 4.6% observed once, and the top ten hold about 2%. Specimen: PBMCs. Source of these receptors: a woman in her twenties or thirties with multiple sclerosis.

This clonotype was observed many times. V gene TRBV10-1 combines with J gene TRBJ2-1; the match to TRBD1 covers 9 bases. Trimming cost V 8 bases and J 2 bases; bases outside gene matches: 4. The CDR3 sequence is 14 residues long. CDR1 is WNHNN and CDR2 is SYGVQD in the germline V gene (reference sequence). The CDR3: CASDDRGAYNEQFF. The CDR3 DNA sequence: TGCGCCAGCGACGACAGGGGGGCCTACAATGAGCAGTTCTTC.

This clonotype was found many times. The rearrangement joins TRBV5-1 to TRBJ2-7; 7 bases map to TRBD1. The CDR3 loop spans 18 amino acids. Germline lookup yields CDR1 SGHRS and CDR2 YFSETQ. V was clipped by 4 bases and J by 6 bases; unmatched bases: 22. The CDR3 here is CASSAACEGDSGPPEQYV. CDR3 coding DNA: TGCGCCAGCAGCGCAGCTTGTGAGGGGGACAGCGGACCACCCGAGCAGTACGTC.

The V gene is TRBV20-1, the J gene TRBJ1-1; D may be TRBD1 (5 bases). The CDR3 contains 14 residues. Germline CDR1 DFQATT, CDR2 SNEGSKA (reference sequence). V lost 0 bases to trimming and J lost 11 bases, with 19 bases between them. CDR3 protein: CSAREGGGVGDAFF. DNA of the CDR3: TGCAGTGCTAGAGAGGGAGGTGGGGTGGGGGACGCTTTCTTT.

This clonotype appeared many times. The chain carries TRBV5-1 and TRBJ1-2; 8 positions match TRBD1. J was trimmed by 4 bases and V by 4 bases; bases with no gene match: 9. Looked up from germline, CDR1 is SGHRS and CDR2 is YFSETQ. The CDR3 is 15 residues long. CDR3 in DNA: TGCGCCAGCAGCCCGAGACAGGGGCCAGCCTATGGCTACACCTTC. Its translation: CASSPRQGPAYGYTF.

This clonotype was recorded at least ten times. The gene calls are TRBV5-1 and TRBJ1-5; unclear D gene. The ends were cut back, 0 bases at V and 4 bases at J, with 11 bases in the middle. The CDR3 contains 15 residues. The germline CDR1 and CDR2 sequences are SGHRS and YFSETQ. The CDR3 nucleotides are TGCGCCAGCAGCTTGGATCCGTGGGGTAATCAGCCCCAGCATTTT. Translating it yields CASSLDPWGNQPQHF.

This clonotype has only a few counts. The CDR3 spells CSATYYNEQFF. DNA for the CDR3: TGCAGTGCTACATACTACAATGAGCAGTTCTTC. The rearrangement uses TRBV20-1 and TRBJ2-1, with unresolved D. Trimming took off 4 bases at V and 3 bases at J, with 4 bases between the two ends. Germline CDR1 and CDR2: DFQATT and SNEGSKA (reference sequence). The CDR3 runs 11 residues.

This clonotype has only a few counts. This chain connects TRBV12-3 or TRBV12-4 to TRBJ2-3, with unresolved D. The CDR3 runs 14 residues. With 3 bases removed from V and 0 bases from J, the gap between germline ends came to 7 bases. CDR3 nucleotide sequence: TGTGCCAGCAGTTTTTCCGAGAGCACAGATACGCAGTATTTT. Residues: CASSFSESTDTQYF.

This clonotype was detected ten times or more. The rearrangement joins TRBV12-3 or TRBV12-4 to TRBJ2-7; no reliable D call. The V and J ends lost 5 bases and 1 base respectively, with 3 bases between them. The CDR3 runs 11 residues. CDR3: CASSPSYEQYF. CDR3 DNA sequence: TGTGCCAGCAGTCCTTCCTACGAGCAGTACTTC.

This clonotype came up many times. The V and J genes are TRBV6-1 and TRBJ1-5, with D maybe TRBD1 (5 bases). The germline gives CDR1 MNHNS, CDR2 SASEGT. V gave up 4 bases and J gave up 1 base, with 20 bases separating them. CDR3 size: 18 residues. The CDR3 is CASSGPGTLGGSNQPQHF. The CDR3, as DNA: TGTGCCAGCAGTGGCCCCGGGACGCTCGGAGGGAGCAATCAGCCCCAGCATTTT.

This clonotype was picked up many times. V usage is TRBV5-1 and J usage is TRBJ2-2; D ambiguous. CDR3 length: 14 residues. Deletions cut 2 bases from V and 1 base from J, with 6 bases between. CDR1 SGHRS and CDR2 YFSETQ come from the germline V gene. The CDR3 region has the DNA TGCGCCAGCAGCTTTTTGGGGAACACCGGGGAGCTGTTTTTT. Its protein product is CASSFLGNTGELFF.

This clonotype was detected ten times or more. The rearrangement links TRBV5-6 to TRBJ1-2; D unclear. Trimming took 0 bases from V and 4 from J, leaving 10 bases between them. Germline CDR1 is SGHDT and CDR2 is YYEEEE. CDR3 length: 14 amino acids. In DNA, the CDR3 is TGTGCCAGCAGCTTGGCAGGCGCTGTCTATGGCTACACCTTC. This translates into CASSLAGAVYGYTF.

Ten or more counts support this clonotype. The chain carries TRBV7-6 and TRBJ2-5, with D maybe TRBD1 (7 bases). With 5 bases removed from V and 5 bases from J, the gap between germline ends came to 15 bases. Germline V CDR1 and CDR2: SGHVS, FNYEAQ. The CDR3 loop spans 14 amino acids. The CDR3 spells CASSPRGGGETQYF. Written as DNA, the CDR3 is TGTGCCAGCAGCCCCCGCGGAGGGGGCGAGACCCAGTACTTC. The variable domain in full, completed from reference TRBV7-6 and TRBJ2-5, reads GAGVSQSPRYKVTKRGQDVALRCDPISGHVSLYWYRQALGQGPEFLTYFNYEAQQDKSGLPNDRFSAERPEGSISTLTIQRTEQRDSAMYRCASSPRGGGETQYFGPGTRLLVL.

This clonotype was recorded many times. The CDR3: CASKIAGGGETQYF. CDR3 bases: TGCGCCAGCAAAATAGCGGGAGGAGGAGAGACCCAGTACTTC. The chain recombines TRBV5-1 with TRBJ2-5, with 10 nucleotides matching TRBD2. The CDR3 runs to 14 residues. Germline CDR1 SGHRS, CDR2 YFSETQ. V gave up 6 bases and J gave up 4 bases; unmatched junction bases: 6.

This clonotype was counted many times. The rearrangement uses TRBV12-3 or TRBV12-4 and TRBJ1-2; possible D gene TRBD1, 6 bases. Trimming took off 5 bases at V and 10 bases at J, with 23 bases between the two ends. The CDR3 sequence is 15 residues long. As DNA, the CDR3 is TGTGCCAGCAGTCCCTTCAAAACAGGGATGACTACCTACACCTTC. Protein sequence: CASSPFKTGMTTYTF.

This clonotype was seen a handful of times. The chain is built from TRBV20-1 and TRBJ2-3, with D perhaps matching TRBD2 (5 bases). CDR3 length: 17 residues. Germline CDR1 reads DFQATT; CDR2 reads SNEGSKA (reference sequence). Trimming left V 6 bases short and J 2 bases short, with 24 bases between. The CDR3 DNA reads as TGCAGTGCCGACGGGTGGGAGAGTCGGGAAATCACAGATACGCAGTATTTT. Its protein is CSADGWESREITDTQYF.

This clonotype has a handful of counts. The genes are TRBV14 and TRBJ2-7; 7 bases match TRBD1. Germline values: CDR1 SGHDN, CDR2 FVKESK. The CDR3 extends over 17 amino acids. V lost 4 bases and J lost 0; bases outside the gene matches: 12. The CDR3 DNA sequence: TGTGCCAGCAGCCCTGCCCATGGTCGACAGGGCTCCTACGAGCAGTACTTC. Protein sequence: CASSPAHGRQGSYEQYF. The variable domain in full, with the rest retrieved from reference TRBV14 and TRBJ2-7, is EAGVTQFPSHSVIEKGQTVTLRCDPISGHDNLYWYRRVMGKEIKFLLHFVKESKQDESGMPNNRFLAERTGGTYSTLKVQPAELEDSGVYFCASSPAHGRQGSYEQYFGPGTRLTVT.

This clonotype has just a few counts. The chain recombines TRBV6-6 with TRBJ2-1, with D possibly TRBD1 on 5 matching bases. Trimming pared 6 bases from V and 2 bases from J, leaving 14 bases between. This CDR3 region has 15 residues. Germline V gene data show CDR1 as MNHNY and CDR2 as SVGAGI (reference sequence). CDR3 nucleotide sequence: TGTGCCAGCAGCCCGCAGGGCAGCGCCTACAATGAGCAGTTCTTC. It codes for CASSPQGSAYNEQFF.

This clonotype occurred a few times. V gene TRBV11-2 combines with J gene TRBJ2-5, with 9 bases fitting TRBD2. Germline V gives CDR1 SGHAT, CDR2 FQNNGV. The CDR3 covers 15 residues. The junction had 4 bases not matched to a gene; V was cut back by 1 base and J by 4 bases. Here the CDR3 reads CASSLGGGAVETQYF. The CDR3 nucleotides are TGTGCCAGCAGCTTAGGCGGGGGGGCAGTAGAGACCCAGTACTTC.

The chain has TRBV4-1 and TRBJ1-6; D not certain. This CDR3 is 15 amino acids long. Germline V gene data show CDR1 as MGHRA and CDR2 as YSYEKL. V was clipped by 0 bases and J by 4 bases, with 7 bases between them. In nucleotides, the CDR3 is TGCGCCAGCAGCCAAGAGGGGAGGTATAATTCACCCCTCCACTTT. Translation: CASSQEGRYNSPLHF.

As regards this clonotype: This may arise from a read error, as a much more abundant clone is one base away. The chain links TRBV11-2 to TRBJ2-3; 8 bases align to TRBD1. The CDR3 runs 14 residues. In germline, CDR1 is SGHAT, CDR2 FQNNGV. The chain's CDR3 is CASSRDRSTDMQYF. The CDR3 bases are TGTGCCAGCAGCCGGGACAGGAGCACAGATATGCAGTATTTT.

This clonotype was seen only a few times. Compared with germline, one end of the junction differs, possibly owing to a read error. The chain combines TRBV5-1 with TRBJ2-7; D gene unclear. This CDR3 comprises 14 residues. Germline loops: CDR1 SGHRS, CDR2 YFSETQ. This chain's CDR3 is CASSLVGISDEQYF. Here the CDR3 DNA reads TGCGCCAGCAGCTTGGTTGGGATCTCCGACGAGCAGTACTTC.

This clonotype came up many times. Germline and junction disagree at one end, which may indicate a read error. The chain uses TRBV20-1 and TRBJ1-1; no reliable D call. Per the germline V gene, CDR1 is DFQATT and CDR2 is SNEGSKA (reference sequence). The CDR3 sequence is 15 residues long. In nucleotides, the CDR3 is TGCAGTGCTCCTTCGCTGTTTCGGGTTAGCACTGAAGCCTTCTTT. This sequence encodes CSAPSLFRVSTEAFF.

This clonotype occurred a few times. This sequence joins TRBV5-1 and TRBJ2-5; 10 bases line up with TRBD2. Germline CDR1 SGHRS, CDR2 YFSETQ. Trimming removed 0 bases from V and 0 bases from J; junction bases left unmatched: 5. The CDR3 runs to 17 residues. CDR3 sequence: CASSLAVLAGDQETQYF. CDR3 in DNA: TGCGCCAGCAGCTTGGCCGTGCTAGCGGGGGACCAAGAGACCCAGTACTTC.

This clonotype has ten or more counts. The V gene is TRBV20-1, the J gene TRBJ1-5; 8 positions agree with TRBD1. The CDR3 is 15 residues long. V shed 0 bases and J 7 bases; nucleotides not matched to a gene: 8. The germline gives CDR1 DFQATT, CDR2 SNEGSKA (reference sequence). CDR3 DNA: TGCAGTGCTAGAGATAGTACAACAGGGGGACAGCCCCAGCATTTT. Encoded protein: CSARDSTTGGQPQHF.

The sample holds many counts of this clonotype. The CDR3 loop reads CASSPRETSSKQFF. The CDR3 DNA follows: TGTGCCAGCAGCCCCCGGGAGACTAGTTCGAAGCAGTTCTTC. V usage is TRBV7-8 and J usage is TRBJ2-1; D is perhaps TRBD2 (6 bases). The CDR3 is 14 amino acids. Looked up from germline, CDR1 is SGHVS and CDR2 is FQNEAQ. Deletions cut 5 bases from V and 11 bases from J, with 19 bases between.